This T cell receptor beta chain was identified in a study of T cell responses to AZD1222 COVID-19 vaccine. V trimming: 4 bases; J trimming: 2 bases; junction bases outside the gene matches: 4. CDR3 length: 15 amino acids. Germline V gene lookup returns CDR1 SGHRS and CDR2 YFSETQ. Broader study findings: The study sampled repertoires only after the peak T cell response. Donors, mostly white British, included more females; clonal diversity was possibly underestimated.

TCRdb keeps only in-frame clones here, not all; method: immunoSEQ multiplex PCR. The profile shows approximately 110,000 clones, roughly nine tenths of them singletons. A note on this clone: Antigen specificity is unknown.

The rearrangement joins TRBV5-1 to TRBJ2-3, with TRBD2 matching over 10 bases. This receptor was identified in an adult in good health. The sequenced sample was peripheral blood, obtained on day 0 of AZD1222 vaccination. The CDR3 DNA follows: TGCGCCAGCAGCGCCGGGACTAGCGTCACAGATACGCAGTATTTT. It translates to CASSAGTSVTDTQYF.